These 22 T cell receptor beta chains share one sample of origin, sequenced in a study of PD-1 blockade in classical Hodgkin lymphoma. Each patient experienced a relapse that followed autologous stem cell transplantation, and brentuximab vedotin exposure varied. Purification of CD4+ T cells from thawed PBMCs was achieved by magnetic negative selection. Clones were sequenced by immunoSEQ multiplex PCR, and TCRdb holds only the in-frame ones, with some missing. There are 10,000 to 15,000 clones in the sample; roughly 90% occur only once, and 0.5% lies in the top ten. Sequencing was performed on CD4+ T cells from blood, taken at baseline. Source of these receptors: a human donor with classical Hodgkin lymphoma.

The J gene is TRBJ2-3, the V gene TRBV6-1; D remains unclear. The germline V gene has CDR1 MNHNS and CDR2 SASEGT. The CDR3 has 14 residues. Trimming pared 3 bases from V and 0 bases from J, leaving 7 bases between. In nucleotides, the CDR3 is TGTGCCAGCAGTGAGGCGGCTAGCACAGATACGCAGTATTTT. Translation: CASSEAASTDTQYF.

The chain uses TRBV19 and TRBJ1-2; D not certain. This CDR3 region has 15 residues. CDR1 and CDR2 from the germline V gene are LNHDA and SQIVND (reference sequence). Trimming cost V 3 bases and J 6 bases, with 17 bases left between them. CDR3 sequence reads: CASSIIGGPPNGYTF. CDR3 in DNA: TGTGCCAGTAGTATTATTGGCGGTCCTCCAAATGGCTACACCTTC.

This clone turned up a few times. This chain connects TRBV18 to TRBJ2-7; 7 nucleotides align to TRBD1. V shed 1 base, J shed 3 bases, and the junction held 3 bases outside the gene matches. Germline assignment: CDR1 KGHSH and CDR2 LQKENI. The CDR3 has 14 amino acids. CDR3 bases: TGTGCCAGCTCACCACAGGCAGGGGGCTACGAGCAGTACTTC. It specifies CASSPQAGGYEQYF.

The CDR3 DNA sequence: TGTGCCAGCAGGGGGACAGTCTCGAGCACAGATACGCAGTATTTT. Its translation: CASRGTVSSTDTQYF. The chain couples TRBV2 to TRBJ2-3; 7 positions match TRBD1. Germline V gene lookup returns CDR1 SNHLY and CDR2 FYNNEI. There are 15 residues in the CDR3. The trim removed 6 bases at V and 0 bases at J, leaving 6 bases unmatched.

This sequence joins TRBV28 and TRBJ2-7, with TRBD2 matching 7 bases. J was trimmed by 2 bases and V by 2 bases; bases with no gene match: 6. The CDR3 is 15 residues long. Germline loops: CDR1 MDHEN, CDR2 SYDVKM. This chain's CDR3 is CASSLGGGGAYEQYF. The CDR3 DNA sequence: TGTGCCAGCAGTTTAGGGGGGGGAGGAGCCTACGAGCAGTACTTC.

This clone was seen once. The chain links TRBV6-1 to TRBJ1-2; 7 positions match TRBD1. Germline CDR1 and CDR2: MNHNS and SASEGT. The J segment lost 4 bases and the V segment lost 3 bases, leaving 8 bases of the junction unmatched. The CDR3 is 15 amino acids. The DNA for the CDR3 is TGTGCCAGCAGTGATTTAGCCGGGACAGTCTATGGCTACACCTTC. This translates into CASSDLAGTVYGYTF.

The chain has TRBV18 and TRBJ2-7; 8 nucleotides line up with TRBD1. The germline V gene has CDR1 KGHSH and CDR2 LQKENI. The CDR3 runs to 15 residues. J lost 5 bases, V lost 4 bases, and 10 bases had no gene match. CDR3 DNA: TGTGCCAGCTCACAAACTCGACAGGGGAACGACGAGCAGTACTTC. Residues: CASSQTRQGNDEQYF. Drawing the rest from reference TRBV18 and TRBJ2-7, the complete variable domain is NAGVMQNPRHLVRRRGQEARLRCSPMKGHSHVYWYRQLPEEGLKFMVYLQKENIIDESGMPKERFSAEFPKEGPSILRIQQVVRGDSAAYFCASSQTRQGNDEQYFGPGTRLTVT.

The chain has TRBV7-9 and TRBJ2-7; 13 nucleotides agree with TRBD2. The trim removed 1 base at V and 2 bases at J, leaving 2 bases unmatched. Per germline, CDR1 SEHNR and CDR2 FQNEAQ (reference sequence). The CDR3 extends over 16 amino acids. For the CDR3, the DNA is TGTGCCAGCAGCTTAGGGACTAGCGGGGGCACCTACGAGCAGTACTTC. Its protein is CASSLGTSGGTYEQYF.

The chain couples TRBV6-6 to TRBJ2-2, with D unresolved. Germline loops: CDR1 MNHNY, CDR2 SVGAGI (reference sequence). Trimming cost V 0 bases and J 7 bases, with 9 bases left between them. The CDR3 spans 14 residues. CDR3 bases: TGTGCCAGCAGTTACTCTATCGAAAGCGGGGAGCTGTTTTTT. This codes for CASSYSIESGELFF.

The chain is built from TRBV15 and TRBJ2-3; 8 nucleotides agree with TRBD2. Germline V gives CDR1 LNHNV, CDR2 YYDKDF (reference sequence). J gave up 4 bases and V 1 base, and 4 bases lay outside the gene matches. CDR3 length equals 15 residues. The CDR3 loop reads CATSRVRGRPDTQYF. Here the CDR3 DNA reads TGTGCCACCAGCAGAGTTCGCGGGAGGCCAGATACGCAGTATTTT. The whole variable domain, filled in from reference TRBV15 and TRBJ2-3, reads DAMVIQNPRYQVTQFGKPVTLSCSQTLNHNVMYWYQQKSSQAPKLLFHYYDKDFNNEADTPDNFQSRRPNTSFCFLDIRSPGLGDTAMYLCATSRVRGRPDTQYFGPGTRLTVL.

V usage is TRBV27 and J usage is TRBJ2-3; no clear D gene. Germline V lookup: CDR1 MNHEY, CDR2 SMNVEV (reference sequence). Trimming removed 1 base at V and 1 base at J, with 6 bases between. This CDR3 region has 14 residues. The DNA for the CDR3 is TGTGCCAGCAGTTTATGGAGCGGCACAGATACGCAGTATTTT. It is translated as CASSLWSGTDTQYF.

The CDR3 sequence: CASSLAPRASEQYF. The CDR3 nucleotides read TGTGCCAGCAGCTTGGCCCCTAGAGCCTCCGAGCAGTACTTC. The chain combines TRBV7-9 with TRBJ2-7, with D unclear. Germline lookup yields CDR1 SEHNR and CDR2 FQNEAQ (reference sequence). Trimming stripped 3 bases from V and 6 bases from J, with 15 bases between. CDR3 length equals 14 residues.

The rearrangement uses TRBV19 and TRBJ1-4; D is possibly TRBD1 (6 bases). Germline CDR1 reads LNHDA; CDR2 reads SQIVND (reference sequence). The CDR3 is 13 residues long. Trimming cost V 7 bases and J 5 bases, with 11 bases left between them. CDR3 loop: CASTRTENEKLFF. In DNA, the CDR3 is TGTGCCAGTACCAGGACAGAAAATGAAAAACTGTTTTTT.

Points on this clone: The germline gene is not matched at one end of the junction; a read error may be the cause. The chain recombines TRBV10-1 with TRBJ2-7; 7 bases fit TRBD2. CDR1 WNHNN and CDR2 SYGVQD come from the germline V gene (reference sequence). The CDR3 has 13 residues. The CDR3 DNA reads as TGCGCCAGCTCTCAATCCTTTGGCGGGAGAATCATCTTC. Translated, it gives CASSQSFGGRIIF.

V gene TRBV2 combines with J gene TRBJ2-5; 8 bases are shared with TRBD1. The V gene end was trimmed by 6 bases and the J gene end by 2 bases; junction bases not matched to a gene: 2. CDR1 is SNHLY, CDR2 FYNNEI, per germline. The CDR3 is made up of 13 amino acids. In DNA, the CDR3 is TGTGCCAGCAGCGGGACAGGACAAGAGACCCAGTACTTC. Amino acid sequence: CASSGTGQETQYF.

The V and J genes are TRBV5-6 and TRBJ1-2; the D is unclear. There are 13 residues in the CDR3. Germline CDR1 reads SGHDT; CDR2 reads YYEEEE. The V end was cut by 4 bases, the J end by 3 bases, with 10 bases between. CDR3 protein: CASSNWAYYGYTF. DNA for the CDR3: TGTGCCAGCAGCAACTGGGCCTACTATGGCTACACCTTC.

DNA of the CDR3: TGTGCCAGCAGTTGGCGGGGGGGTACGGCTTTCTTT. This translates into CASSWRGGTAFF. The chain uses TRBV27 and TRBJ1-1, with D possibly matching TRBD1 (5 bases). CDR3 length equals 12 residues. V lost 4 bases to trimming and J lost 11 bases, with 14 bases between them. CDR1 MNHEY and CDR2 SMNVEV come from the germline V gene (reference sequence).

The V gene is TRBV11-3, the J gene TRBJ2-2; no firm D call. Trimming shortened V by 2 bases and J by 3 bases, and 10 bases separated the two germline ends. The CDR3 length is 15 residues. Germline CDR1 SGHNT, CDR2 YENEEA. The CDR3 loop is CASSLNGLYTGELFF. CDR3 bases: TGTGCCAGCAGCTTAAATGGGCTGTACACCGGGGAGCTGTTTTTT.

The chain uses TRBV14 and TRBJ2-7, with D perhaps matching TRBD1 (5 bases). V was trimmed by 3 bases and J by 1 base, leaving 10 bases between them. CDR3 length equals 14 residues. CDR1 and CDR2 (germline): SGHDN, FVKESK. The chain's CDR3 is CASSQFTGSYEQYF. The DNA of the CDR3 is TGTGCCAGCAGCCAGTTCACAGGATCCTACGAGCAGTACTTC.

The chain recombines TRBV5-1 with TRBJ2-2; 7 bases agree with TRBD2. Germline V CDR1 and CDR2: SGHRS, YFSETQ. This CDR3 is built from 19 residues. The ends lost 1 base at V and 6 bases at J; junction bases unmatched: 18. The CDR3 is CASSLPERSSGPTAGELFF. The CDR3 DNA reads TGCGCCAGCAGCTTGCCCGAACGATCTAGCGGACCCACAGCCGGGGAGCTGTTTTTT.

The rearrangement links TRBV12-2 to TRBJ1-4; the table assigns TRBD1, which was not confirmed against the DNA. TRBV12-2 counts as a pseudogene. The CDR3 is 13 amino acids. CDR3 sequence (DNA): TGTGCAAGTCGCATCGACAGGGCTGAAAAACTGTTTTTT. The encoded protein is CASRIDRAEKLFF.

This chain joins TRBV28 and TRBJ2-7, with D perhaps matching TRBD2 (5 bases). This CDR3 contains 13 residues. V lost 8 bases to trimming and J lost 2 bases, with 13 bases between them. CDR1 and CDR2 (germline): MDHEN, SYDVKM. The CDR3 DNA is TGTGCCAGCTCCCTCCCGGAGGCCTACGAGCAGTACTTC. Translation gives CASSLPEAYEQYF.